The source of this T cell receptor (beta chain) is a study of control samples from healthy donors and cancer patients. The CDR3 is 14 amino acids. Losses at the gene ends were 4 bases for V and 6 bases for J; bases not matched to a gene: 6. CDR1 is MNHEY and CDR2 is SMNVEV in the germline V gene (reference sequence). This clone was picked up a small number of times. The table came from immunoSEQ multiplex PCR; TCRdb's copy has only in-frame clones and leaves some out. The table shows more than 95,000 clones, with 80% to 90% occurring only once. This rearrangement joins TRBV27 to TRBJ1-2; 9 bases are a match to TRBD1. The specimen was blood. The clonotype comes from a woman aged 50 to 60 in good health. CDR3 sequence reads: CASSSRDRADGYTF. The DNA for the CDR3 is TGTGCCAGCAGTTCACGGGACAGGGCTGATGGCTACACCTTC.